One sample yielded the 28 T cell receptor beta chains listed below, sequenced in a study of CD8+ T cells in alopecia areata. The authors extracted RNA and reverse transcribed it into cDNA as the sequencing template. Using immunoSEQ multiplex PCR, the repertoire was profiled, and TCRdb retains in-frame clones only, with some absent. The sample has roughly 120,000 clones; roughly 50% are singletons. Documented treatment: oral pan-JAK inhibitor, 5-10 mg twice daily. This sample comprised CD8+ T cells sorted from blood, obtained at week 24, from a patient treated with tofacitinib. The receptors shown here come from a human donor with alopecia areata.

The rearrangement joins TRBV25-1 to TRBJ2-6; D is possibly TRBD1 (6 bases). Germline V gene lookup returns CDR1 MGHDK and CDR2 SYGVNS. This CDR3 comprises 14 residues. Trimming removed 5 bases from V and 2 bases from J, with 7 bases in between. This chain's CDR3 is CASSPGAGANVLTF. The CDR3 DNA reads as TGTGCCAGCAGTCCAGGGGCTGGGGCCAACGTCCTGACTTTC.

The CDR3 coding sequence is TGTGCCAGCAGTTACTCGACAGGGTACTACACCGGGGAGCTGTTTTTT. Its translation is CASSYSTGYYTGELFF. V and J are TRBV6-5 and TRBJ2-2; 7 nucleotides align to TRBD1. The CDR3 length is 16 residues. The ends lost 0 bases at V and 3 bases at J; junction bases unmatched: 4. CDR1 MNHEY and CDR2 SVGAGI come from the germline V gene.

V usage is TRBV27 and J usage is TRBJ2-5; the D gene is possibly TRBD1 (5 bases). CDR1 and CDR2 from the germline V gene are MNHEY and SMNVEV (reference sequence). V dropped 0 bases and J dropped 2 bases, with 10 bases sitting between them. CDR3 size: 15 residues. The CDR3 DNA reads TGTGCCAGCAGTTTATCGCCAGGGTCTCAAGAGACCCAGTACTTC. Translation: CASSLSPGSQETQYF.

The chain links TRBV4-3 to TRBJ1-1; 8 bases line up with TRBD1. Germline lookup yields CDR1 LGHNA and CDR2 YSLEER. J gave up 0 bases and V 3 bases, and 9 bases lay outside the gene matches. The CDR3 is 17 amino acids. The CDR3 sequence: CASSHWQGAFLNTEAFF. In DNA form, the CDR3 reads TGCGCCAGCAGCCATTGGCAGGGGGCCTTCTTGAACACTGAAGCTTTCTTT.

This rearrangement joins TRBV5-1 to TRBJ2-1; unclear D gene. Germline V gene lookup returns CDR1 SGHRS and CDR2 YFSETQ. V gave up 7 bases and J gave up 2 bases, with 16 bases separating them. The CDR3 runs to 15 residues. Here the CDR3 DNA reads TGCGCCAGCTCCTCCTCCCGGAGCGCCTACAATGAGCAGTTCTTC. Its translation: CASSSSRSAYNEQFF.

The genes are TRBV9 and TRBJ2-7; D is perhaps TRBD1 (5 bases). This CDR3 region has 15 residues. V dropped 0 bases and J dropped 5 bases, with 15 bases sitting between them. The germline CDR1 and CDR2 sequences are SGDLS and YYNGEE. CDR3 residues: CASSVEAGNDNEQYF. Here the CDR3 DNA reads TGTGCCAGCAGCGTAGAGGCAGGGAATGACAACGAGCAGTACTTC.

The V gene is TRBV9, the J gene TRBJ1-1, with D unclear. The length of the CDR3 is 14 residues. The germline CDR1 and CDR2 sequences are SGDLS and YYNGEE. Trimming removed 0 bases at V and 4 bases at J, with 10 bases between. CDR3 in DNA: TGTGCCAGCAGCGTAGGCCTGTGGACCACTGAAGCTTTCTTT. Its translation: CASSVGLWTTEAFF.

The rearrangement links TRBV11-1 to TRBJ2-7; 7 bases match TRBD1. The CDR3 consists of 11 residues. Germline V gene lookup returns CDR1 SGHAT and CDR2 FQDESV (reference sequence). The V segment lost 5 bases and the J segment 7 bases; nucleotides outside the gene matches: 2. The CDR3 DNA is TGTGCCAGCAGCACAGGGGAGGAGCAGTACTTC. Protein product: CASSTGEEQYF.

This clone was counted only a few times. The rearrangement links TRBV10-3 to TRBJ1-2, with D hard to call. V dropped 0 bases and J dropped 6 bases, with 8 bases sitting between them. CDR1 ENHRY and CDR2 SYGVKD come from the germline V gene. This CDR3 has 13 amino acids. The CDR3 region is CAISESGVDGYTF. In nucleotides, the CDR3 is TGTGCCATCAGTGAGTCGGGTGTGGATGGCTACACCTTC.

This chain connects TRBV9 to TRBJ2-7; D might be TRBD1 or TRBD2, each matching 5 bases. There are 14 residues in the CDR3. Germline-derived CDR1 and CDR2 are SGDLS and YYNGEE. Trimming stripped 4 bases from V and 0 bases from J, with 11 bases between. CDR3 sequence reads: CASSPRDLSYEQYF. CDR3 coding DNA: TGTGCCAGCAGCCCCCGGGACCTCTCCTACGAGCAGTACTTC.

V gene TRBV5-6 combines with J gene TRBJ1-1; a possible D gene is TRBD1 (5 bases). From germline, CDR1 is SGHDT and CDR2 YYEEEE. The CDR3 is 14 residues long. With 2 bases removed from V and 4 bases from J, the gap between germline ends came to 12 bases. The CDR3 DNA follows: TGTGCCAGCAGCTTCGGTCCCGGGGCCACTGAAGCTTTCTTT. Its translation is CASSFGPGATEAFF.

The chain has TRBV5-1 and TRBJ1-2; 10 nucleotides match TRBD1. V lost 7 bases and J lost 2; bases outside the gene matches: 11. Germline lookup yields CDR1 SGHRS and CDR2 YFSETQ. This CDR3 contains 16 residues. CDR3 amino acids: CASGPGTGAGNYGYTF. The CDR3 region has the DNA TGCGCCAGCGGCCCCGGGACAGGGGCGGGAAACTATGGCTACACCTTC.

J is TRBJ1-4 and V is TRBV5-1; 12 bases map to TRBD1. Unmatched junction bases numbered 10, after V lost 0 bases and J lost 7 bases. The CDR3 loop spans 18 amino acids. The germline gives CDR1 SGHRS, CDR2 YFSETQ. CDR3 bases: TGCGCCAGCAGCTTGGCACCCCCCGGGACAGGGGGCGGTGAAAAACTGTTTTTT. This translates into CASSLAPPGTGGGEKLFF.

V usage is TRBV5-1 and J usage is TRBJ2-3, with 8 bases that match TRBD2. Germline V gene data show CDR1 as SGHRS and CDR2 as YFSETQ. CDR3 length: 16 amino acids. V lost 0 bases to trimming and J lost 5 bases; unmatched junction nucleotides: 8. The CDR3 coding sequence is TGCGCCAGCAGCTTGGCGTCGGGGGGGGCCGTAGATACGCAGTATTTT. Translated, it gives CASSLASGGAVDTQYF.

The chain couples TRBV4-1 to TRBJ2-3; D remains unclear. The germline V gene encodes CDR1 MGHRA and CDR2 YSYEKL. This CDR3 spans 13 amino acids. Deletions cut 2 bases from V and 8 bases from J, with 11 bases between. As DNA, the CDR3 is TGCGCCAGCAGCCAACTCATGGTCGGTACGCAGTATTTT. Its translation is CASSQLMVGTQYF.

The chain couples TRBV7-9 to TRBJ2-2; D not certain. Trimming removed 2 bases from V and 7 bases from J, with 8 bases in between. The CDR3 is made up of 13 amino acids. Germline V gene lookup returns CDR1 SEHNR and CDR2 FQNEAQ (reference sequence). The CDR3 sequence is CASSLKWFGELFF. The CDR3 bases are TGTGCCAGCAGCTTAAAATGGTTCGGGGAGCTGTTTTTT.

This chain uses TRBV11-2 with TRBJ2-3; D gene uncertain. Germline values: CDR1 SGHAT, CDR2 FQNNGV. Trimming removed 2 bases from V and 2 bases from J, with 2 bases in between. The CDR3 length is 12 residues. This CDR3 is CASSLPTDTQYF. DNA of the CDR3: TGTGCCAGCAGCTTACCCACAGATACGCAGTATTTT. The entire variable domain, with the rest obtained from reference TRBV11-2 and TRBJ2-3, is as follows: EAGVAQSPRYKIIEKRQSVAFWCNPISGHATLYWYQQILGQGPKLLIQFQNNGVVDDSQLPKDRFSAERLKGVDSTLKIQPAKLEDSAVYLCASSLPTDTQYFGPGTRLTVL.

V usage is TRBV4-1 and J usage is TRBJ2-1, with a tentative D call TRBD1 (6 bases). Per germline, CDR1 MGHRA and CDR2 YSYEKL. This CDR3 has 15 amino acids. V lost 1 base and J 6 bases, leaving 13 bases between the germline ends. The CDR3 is CASSQAQGYGNEQFF. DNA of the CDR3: TGCGCCAGCAGCCAAGCACAGGGTTACGGCAATGAGCAGTTCTTC.

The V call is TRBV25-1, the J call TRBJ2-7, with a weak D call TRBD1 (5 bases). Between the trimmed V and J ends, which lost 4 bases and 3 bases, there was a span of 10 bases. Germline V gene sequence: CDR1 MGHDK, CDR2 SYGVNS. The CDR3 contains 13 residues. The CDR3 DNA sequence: TGTGCCAGCAGTGCTACCGACAGCTACGAGCAGTACTTC. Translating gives CASSATDSYEQYF.

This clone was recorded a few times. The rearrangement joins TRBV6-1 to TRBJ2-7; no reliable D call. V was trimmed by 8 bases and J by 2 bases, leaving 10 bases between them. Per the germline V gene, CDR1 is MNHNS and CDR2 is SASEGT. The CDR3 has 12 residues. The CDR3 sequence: CASGIGTYEQYF. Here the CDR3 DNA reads TGTGCCAGCGGGATAGGAACCTACGAGCAGTACTTC.

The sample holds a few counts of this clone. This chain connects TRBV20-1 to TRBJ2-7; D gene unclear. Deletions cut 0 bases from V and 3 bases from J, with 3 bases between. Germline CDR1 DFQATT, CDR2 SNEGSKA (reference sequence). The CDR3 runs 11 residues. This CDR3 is CSARDLYEQYF. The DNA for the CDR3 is TGCAGTGCTAGAGATCTCTACGAGCAGTACTTC.

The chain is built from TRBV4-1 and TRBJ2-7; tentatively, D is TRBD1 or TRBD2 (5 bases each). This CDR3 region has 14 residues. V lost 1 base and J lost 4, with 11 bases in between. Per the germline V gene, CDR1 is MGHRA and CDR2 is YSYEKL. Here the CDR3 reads CASSQAVEGYEQYF. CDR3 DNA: TGCGCCAGCAGCCAAGCTGTTGAGGGGTACGAGCAGTACTTC.

This CDR3 reads CASSVPSGELFF. The CDR3 DNA reads as TGTGCCAGCAGCGTACCTAGCGGGGAGCTGTTTTTT. This chain uses TRBV9 with TRBJ2-2; D not resolved. Trimming cost V 1 base and J 7 bases, with 5 bases left between them. There are 12 residues in the CDR3. CDR1 and CDR2 from the germline V gene are SGDLS and YYNGEE.

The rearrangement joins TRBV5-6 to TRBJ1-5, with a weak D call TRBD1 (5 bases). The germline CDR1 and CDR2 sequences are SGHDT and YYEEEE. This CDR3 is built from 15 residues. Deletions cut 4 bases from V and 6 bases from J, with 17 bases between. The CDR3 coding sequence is TGTGCCAGCAGCCTCCAGGACATCGCGGGTCAGCCCCAGCATTTT. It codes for CASSLQDIAGQPQHF.

The CDR3, as DNA: TGCGCCAGCAGCCCTTCCGACGGATACGAGCAGTACTTC. Its protein product is CASSPSDGYEQYF. This chain links TRBV5-1 with TRBJ2-7; D not resolved. Germline CDR1 and CDR2: SGHRS and YFSETQ. Trimming left V 4 bases short and J 4 bases short, with 12 bases between. This CDR3 has 13 residues.

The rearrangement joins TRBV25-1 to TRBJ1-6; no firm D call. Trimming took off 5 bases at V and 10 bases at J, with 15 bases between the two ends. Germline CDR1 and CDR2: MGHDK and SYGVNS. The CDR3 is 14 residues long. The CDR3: CASSLPLGGSPLHF. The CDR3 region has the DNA TGTGCCAGCAGTCTCCCCTTGGGAGGGTCACCCCTCCACTTT. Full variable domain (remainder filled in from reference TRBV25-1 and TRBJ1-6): EADIYQTPRYLVIGTGKKITLECSQTMGHDKMYWYQQDPGMELHLIHYSYGVNSTEKGDLSSESTVSRIRTEHFPLTLESARPSHTSQYLCASSLPLGGSPLHFGNGTRLTVT.

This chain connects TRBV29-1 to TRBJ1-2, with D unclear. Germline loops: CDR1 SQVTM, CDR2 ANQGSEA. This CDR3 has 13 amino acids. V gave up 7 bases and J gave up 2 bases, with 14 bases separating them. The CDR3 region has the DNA TGCAGCGCAACCACAACTGGAAACTATGGCTACACCTTC. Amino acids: CSATTTGNYGYTF. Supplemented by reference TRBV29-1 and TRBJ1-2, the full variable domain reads SAVISQKPSRDICQRGTSLTIQCQVDSQVTMMFWYRQQPGQSLTLIATANQGSEATYESGFVIDKFPISRPNLTFSTLTVSNMSPEDSSIYLCSATTTGNYGYTFGSGTRLTVV.

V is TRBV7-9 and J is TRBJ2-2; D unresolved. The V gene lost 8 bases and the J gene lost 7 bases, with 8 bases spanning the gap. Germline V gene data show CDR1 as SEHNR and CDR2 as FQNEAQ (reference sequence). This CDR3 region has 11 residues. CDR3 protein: CASDTFGELFF. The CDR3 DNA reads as TGTGCCAGCGATACCTTCGGGGAGCTGTTTTTT.